These 17 T cell receptor beta chains were sequenced from one sample in a study of blood T cell repertoires in COVID-19. Some clones are missing from TCRdb's copy, which holds only in-frame ones; the method was immunoSEQ multiplex PCR. The sample lists some 240,000 clones, just under 85% seen once, with around 9.6% in the top ten. Sequences were obtained from peripheral blood. The source of these receptors is a woman older than 75 with acute or convalescent COVID-19.

This sequence joins TRBV19 and TRBJ1-6; D may be TRBD1 (6 bases). The V and J ends lost 6 bases and 7 bases respectively, with 13 bases between them. The CDR3 is 14 residues long. Germline-derived CDR1 and CDR2 are LNHDA and SQIVND (reference sequence). The CDR3, as DNA: TGTGCCAGTAGCGGTTCGGGGACAAATTCACCCCTCCACTTT. It translates to CASSGSGTNSPLHF. Combining the CDR3 with reference TRBV19 and TRBJ1-6 gives the whole variable domain DGGITQSPKYLFRKEGQNVTLSCEQNLNHDAMYWYRQDPGQGLRLIYYSQIVNDFQKGDIAEGYSVSREKKESFPLTVTSAQKNPTAFYLCASSGSGTNSPLHFGNGTRLTVT.

The V and J genes are TRBV4-1 and TRBJ1-5; the match to TRBD1 covers 8 bases. V was pared by 4 bases and J by 7 bases, with 12 bases of the junction left unmatched. The germline gives CDR1 MGHRA, CDR2 YSYEKL. The CDR3 spans 16 residues. The CDR3 loop reads CASSPGQGAIQQPQHF. DNA of the CDR3: TGCGCCAGCAGCCCCGGACAGGGCGCAATTCAACAGCCCCAGCATTTT.

The V call is TRBV18, the J call TRBJ2-6; D gene unclear. This CDR3 has 15 residues. Trimming left V 0 bases short and J 0 bases short, with 3 bases between. CDR1 and CDR2 from the germline V gene are KGHSH and LQKENI. CDR3 residues: CASSPPSSGANVLTF. The CDR3 nucleotides are TGTGCCAGCTCACCACCCAGCTCTGGGGCCAACGTCCTGACTTTC.

The rearrangement joins TRBV28 to TRBJ2-5; 10 nucleotides agree with TRBD2. Germline V gene sequence: CDR1 MDHEN, CDR2 SYDVKM. V was clipped by 6 bases and J by 1 base; unmatched bases: 8. This CDR3 has 16 residues. The CDR3 region has the DNA TGTGCCAGCAGCTTAACTAGCGGGGCTGGCCAAGAGACCCAGTACTTC. Its translation is CASSLTSGAGQETQYF.

The chain joins TRBV19 to TRBJ2-1; 13 positions agree with TRBD2. The CDR3 totals 14 residues. The V and J ends lost 9 bases and 9 bases, in that order; junction bases with no gene match: 8. From germline, CDR1 is LNHDA and CDR2 SQIVND (reference sequence). The CDR3 here is CASRTSGGPFEQFF. The DNA for the CDR3 is TGTGCCAGCCGGACTAGCGGGGGCCCCTTTGAGCAGTTCTTC.

The V and J genes are TRBV7-8 and TRBJ2-5, with TRBD1 matching over 9 bases. V trimming: 0 bases; J trimming: 4 bases; junction bases outside the gene matches: 9. The germline CDR1 and CDR2 sequences are SGHVS and FQNEAQ. There are 17 residues in the CDR3. CDR3 loop: CASSLAVGQGGGETQYF. CDR3 DNA: TGTGCCAGCAGCTTAGCGGTGGGACAGGGAGGAGGAGAGACCCAGTACTTC.

V and J are TRBV29-1 and TRBJ2-7, with a weak D call TRBD2 (6 bases). Per germline, CDR1 SQVTM and CDR2 ANQGSEA. The CDR3 extends over 14 amino acids. V shed 3 bases and J shed 6 bases, with 18 bases lying between them. CDR3 bases: TGCAGCGTTGACGCCGGAGGGGTTGGACTCGAGCAGTACTTC. Translation: CSVDAGGVGLEQYF.

There are a few counts of this clone. V is TRBV3-1 (or the pseudogene TRBV3-2) and J is TRBJ2-2; D is perhaps TRBD1 (5 bases). Germline CDR1 and CDR2: LGHDT and YNNKEL (reference sequence). This CDR3 is 18 amino acids long. The V end was cut by 1 base, the J end by 1 base, with 16 bases between. The CDR3 loop is CASSQVGASVVNTGELFF. The CDR3 DNA reads TGTGCCAGCAGCCAAGTAGGGGCTTCCGTCGTGAACACCGGGGAGCTGTTTTTT.

This clone came up once. The chain carries TRBV2 and TRBJ1-1; the D is unclear. Trimming removed 4 bases at V and 1 base at J, with 7 bases between. The CDR3 runs to 13 residues. CDR1 and CDR2 (germline): SNHLY, FYNNEI. The DNA of the CDR3 is TGTGCCAGCAGTGTGGGCAAGAACACTGAAGCTTTCTTT. It yields the protein CASSVGKNTEAFF.

In its sample, this clone was seen a few times. This sequence joins TRBV5-8 and TRBJ1-5; TRBD1 agrees at 10 bases. With 4 bases clipped from V and 6 bases from J, the junction kept 4 bases outside the gene matches. Per the germline V gene, CDR1 is SGHTS and CDR2 is YDEGEE. CDR3 length equals 14 residues. For the CDR3, the DNA is TGTGCCAGCAGCCGCAGACAGGGGGCTCAGCCCCAGCATTTT. This sequence encodes CASSRRQGAQPQHF.

The chain joins TRBV7-8 to TRBJ2-7, with a possible D match to TRBD1 (6 bases). V gave up 3 bases and J gave up 0 bases, with 9 bases separating them. CDR3 length: 14 residues. CDR1 is SGHVS and CDR2 is FQNEAQ in the germline V gene. The CDR3 DNA reads as TGTGCCAGCAGCTTGACAGGCCTCTCCTACGAGCAGTACTTC. It yields the protein CASSLTGLSYEQYF.

This sequence joins TRBV4-2 and TRBJ2-3; no reliable D call. In germline, CDR1 is LGHNA, CDR2 YNFKEQ. The V end lost 3 bases, the J end lost 6 bases, and 7 bases lay between the germline ends. The CDR3 is 12 residues long. Here the CDR3 reads CASSHVRDTQYF. The DNA of the CDR3 is TGTGCCAGCAGCCACGTCCGGGATACGCAGTATTTT.

The chain recombines TRBV27 with TRBJ2-7, with 9 nucleotides matching TRBD2. The V and J ends lost 3 bases and 4 bases, in that order; junction bases with no gene match: 7. The germline V gene encodes CDR1 MNHEY and CDR2 SMNVEV (reference sequence). CDR3 length: 15 amino acids. CDR3 in DNA: TGTGCCAGCAGTTTTCGACAGCGGGGGGCTTACGAGCAGTACTTC. Translation gives CASSFRQRGAYEQYF.

This chain links TRBV29-1 with TRBJ2-7, with 7 bases fitting TRBD1. The CDR3 is 13 residues long. Trimming cost V 6 bases and J 0 bases; bases outside gene matches: 5. Per the germline V gene, CDR1 is SQVTM and CDR2 is ANQGSEA. CDR3 in amino acids: CSVRAGGSYEQYF. In DNA, the CDR3 is TGCAGCGTGAGGGCAGGGGGCTCCTACGAGCAGTACTTC.

This sequence joins TRBV5-1 and TRBJ1-2; 12 positions agree with TRBD1. Trimming at V came to 2 bases and at J to 3 bases, leaving 5 bases not matched to a gene. The CDR3 runs 16 residues. Germline V CDR1 and CDR2: SGHRS, YFSETQ. The CDR3 here is CASSLTGTGGDYGYTF. CDR3 bases: TGCGCCAGCAGCTTAACCGGGACAGGGGGCGACTATGGCTACACCTTC.

The chain joins TRBV18 to TRBJ2-1; tentative D call: TRBD2 (6 bases). Per germline, CDR1 KGHSH and CDR2 LQKENI. The CDR3 runs to 15 residues. V was trimmed by 3 bases and J by 7 bases, leaving 16 bases between them. CDR3: CASSPEGISLNEQFF. CDR3 nucleotide sequence: TGTGCCAGCTCACCGGAGGGCATTTCATTGAATGAGCAGTTCTTC.

This chain uses TRBV28 with TRBJ1-6; 7 bases are a match to TRBD1. V was pared by 8 bases and J by 0 bases, with 7 bases of the junction left unmatched. The CDR3 has 16 residues. In germline, CDR1 is MDHEN, CDR2 SYDVKM. The CDR3 is CASAIQGSSYNSPLHF. The CDR3 nucleotides are TGTGCCAGCGCAATACAGGGGAGCTCCTATAATTCACCCCTCCACTTT.